The 11 T cell receptor beta chains below come from one sample, sequenced in a study of cytomegalovirus exposure and HLA in healthy donors. Primers for the PCR totalled 60 Vbeta and 13 Jbeta. Some clones are missing from TCRdb's copy, which holds only in-frame ones; the method was immunoSEQ multiplex PCR. The sample yields 200,000 or so clones, about four fifths seen once. The sequenced sample consisted of PBMCs. The receptors stem from a boy aged 2 to 10 in good health and CMV-seronegative.

The rearrangement links TRBV27 to TRBJ2-7; 8 nucleotides match TRBD1. Trimming took 4 bases from V and 4 from J; bases not matched to a gene: 3. The germline V gene encodes CDR1 MNHEY and CDR2 SMNVEV (reference sequence). CDR3 length equals 13 residues. The CDR3 reads CASSSGTGYEQYF. The CDR3 DNA is TGTGCCAGCAGTTCCGGGACAGGATACGAGCAGTACTTC.

V and J are TRBV7-9 and TRBJ2-5; D perhaps matches TRBD2 (5 bases). From germline, CDR1 is SEHNR and CDR2 FQNEAQ (reference sequence). The CDR3 is 15 amino acids. V lost 3 bases and J 0 bases, leaving 11 bases between the germline ends. Written as DNA, the CDR3 is TGTGCCAGCAGCTTTACTAGTCGTGACCAAGAGACCCAGTACTTC. It specifies CASSFTSRDQETQYF.

V gene TRBV7-9 combines with J gene TRBJ2-1; 12 bases map to TRBD1. The germline CDR1 and CDR2 sequences are SEHNR and FQNEAQ (reference sequence). The CDR3 runs 16 residues. The V segment lost 5 bases and the J segment 10 bases; nucleotides outside the gene matches: 12. The CDR3 nucleotides are TGTGCCAGCAGCCCCAAACCGGGACAGGGGGCTCGGGAGCAGTTCTTC. It yields the protein CASSPKPGQGAREQFF.

The chain joins TRBV6-1 to TRBJ1-6; D gene ambiguous. Germline-derived CDR1 and CDR2 are MNHNS and SASEGT. This CDR3 has 16 residues. With 4 bases removed from V and 10 bases from J, the gap between germline ends came to 20 bases. The CDR3: CASSVLGPLERSPLHF. The CDR3 DNA is TGTGCCAGCAGTGTTTTGGGTCCCCTAGAAAGGTCACCCCTCCACTTT.

V gene TRBV30 combines with J gene TRBJ1-2; 8 bases map to TRBD1. Germline CDR1 GTSNPN, CDR2 SVGIG (reference sequence). The junction had 2 bases not matched to a gene; V was cut back by 8 bases and J by 0 bases. The CDR3 totals 12 residues. CDR3 in amino acids: CAGTGSNYGYTF. In DNA, the CDR3 is TGTGCCGGGACAGGATCTAACTATGGCTACACCTTC.

The J gene is TRBJ2-7, the V gene TRBV30; 11 nucleotides match TRBD1. Per germline, CDR1 GTSNPN and CDR2 SVGIG (reference sequence). V lost 5 bases and J lost 3; bases outside the gene matches: 9. This CDR3 is 15 amino acids long. CDR3 bases: TGTGCCTGGGGTGAGGTTGGGACAGGGGGCTACGAGCAGTACTTC. This codes for CAWGEVGTGGYEQYF.

This chain links TRBV27 with TRBJ1-1; D possibly corresponds to TRBD1 (6 bases). V shed 5 bases and J shed 5 bases, with 27 bases lying between them. Germline CDR1 reads MNHEY; CDR2 reads SMNVEV (reference sequence). This CDR3 is 18 amino acids long. Here the CDR3 reads CASSPSLGGAHIGTEAFF. CDR3 sequence (DNA): TGTGCCAGCAGTCCCTCCCTTGGGGGGGCGCATATAGGAACTGAAGCTTTCTTT.

The CDR3 nucleotides read TGCGCCAGCAGCCCAGGGACAGGGGGGGATGAAGCTTTCTTT. It codes for CASSPGTGGDEAFF. The chain uses TRBV5-1 and TRBJ1-1; 11 nucleotides match TRBD1. Germline lookup yields CDR1 SGHRS and CDR2 YFSETQ. The J segment lost 7 bases and the V segment lost 4 bases, leaving 6 bases of the junction unmatched. This CDR3 is built from 14 residues.

This sequence joins TRBV15 and TRBJ1-2; D is uncertain. V was cut by 0 bases and J by 7 bases, with 18 bases left in between. The germline V gene has CDR1 LNHNV and CDR2 YYDKDF (reference sequence). This CDR3 spans 16 amino acids. The CDR3 DNA reads TGTGCCACCAGCAGAGATCTAACAGCTCGAGAACCTGGCTACACCTTC. Encoded protein: CATSRDLTAREPGYTF.

This clone has only one observation. This sequence joins TRBV7-8 and TRBJ1-2; tentative D call: TRBD1 (6 bases). Per the germline V gene, CDR1 is SGHVS and CDR2 is FQNEAQ. The CDR3 sequence is 14 residues long. V was cut by 5 bases and J by 8 bases, with 18 bases left in between. The CDR3 sequence: CASSPGGASRGYTF. The CDR3, as DNA: TGTGCCAGCAGCCCCGGGGGGGCGTCGCGGGGCTACACCTTC.

Notes on this clone: A junction end diverges from the germline sequence, so it may reflect a read error. In the same sample, other DNA sequences code for this CDR3. The chain carries TRBV15 and TRBJ2-5; TRBD2 aligns across 10 bases. The CDR3 consists of 15 residues. In germline, CDR1 is LNHNV, CDR2 YYDKDF (reference sequence). The CDR3 coding sequence is TGCGCCACCAGCAGAGAGGCTAGCGGGGGTGAGACCCAGTACTTC. It is translated as CATSREASGGETQYF.